The 17 T cell receptor beta chains given below trace back to one sample, sequenced in a study of a mutant IDH1 vaccine in newly diagnosed glioma (dated by TCRdb to the early 2020s). To prepare the library, the immunoSEQ multiplex PCR assay was applied. TCRdb's version of the immuneACCESS table is confined to in-frame rearrangements and falls short of the full clone set. An unresolved V gene accounts for under half of the shortfall where checked; the remainder is of unknown origin. Recorded for this sample are some 26,000 clones; 82% of them occurred a single time. Roughly a sixth of the sample rests with the top ten. This sample's time point label indicates: week 23, last vaccination. Every vaccine dose consisted of 300 ug of a 20-mer mutant IDH1 peptide in Montanide, administered subcutaneously together with topical imiquimod. No antigen has been assigned to these receptors. Sequences were derived from PBMCs, sampled from a glioma patient whose treatment included an IDH1 peptide vaccine. These receptors were taken from a woman in her thirties with glioma.

V is TRBV2 and J is TRBJ1-6; 8 positions match TRBD1. This CDR3 region has 16 residues. The V and J ends lost 5 bases and 8 bases, in that order; junction bases with no gene match: 11. The germline V gene encodes CDR1 SNHLY and CDR2 FYNNEI. The CDR3 region has the DNA TGTGCCAGCAGTCCCCACAGACAGGGGCGGGATTCACCCCTCCACTTT. This sequence encodes CASSPHRQGRDSPLHF.

The rearrangement links TRBV5-1 to TRBJ1-5; a possible D gene is TRBD1 (6 bases). CDR3 length equals 15 residues. Germline V gene sequence: CDR1 SGHRS, CDR2 YFSETQ. V was trimmed by 1 base and J by 7 bases, leaving 15 bases between them. CDR3 in DNA: TGCGCCAGCAGCTTGTCGGGACACCCCCGCCAGCCCCAGCATTTT. This translates into CASSLSGHPRQPQHF. The full variable domain, rest sourced from reference TRBV5-1 and TRBJ1-5, is KAGVTQTPRYLIKTRGQQVTLSCSPISGHRSVSWYQQTPGQGLQFLFEYFSETQRNKGNFPGRFSGRQFSNSRSEMNVSTLELGDSALYLCASSLSGHPRQPQHFGDGTRLSIL.

The V and J genes are TRBV5-6 and TRBJ2-3; D call uncertain. Trimming pared 0 bases from V and 6 bases from J, leaving 8 bases between. The length of the CDR3 is 13 residues. The V gene's germline CDR1 is SGHDT and CDR2 YYEEEE. CDR3 loop: CASSLASSDTQYF. Here the CDR3 DNA reads TGTGCCAGCAGCTTGGCCTCGTCGGATACGCAGTATTTT.

This chain uses TRBV2 with TRBJ2-3, with TRBD2 matching 7 bases. Germline-derived CDR1 and CDR2 are SNHLY and FYNNEI. The CDR3 sequence is 17 residues long. V lost 7 bases, J lost 0 bases, and 13 bases stayed unmatched. CDR3 loop: CASNLWVSRGSTDTQYF. Here the CDR3 DNA reads TGTGCCAGCAATCTCTGGGTCTCGCGGGGGAGCACAGATACGCAGTATTTT. Variable domain in full (rest from reference TRBV2 and TRBJ2-3): EPEVTQTPSHQVTQMGQEVILRCVPISNHLYFYWYRQILGQKVEFLVSFYNNEISEKSEIFDDQFSVERPDGSNFTLKIRSTKLEDSAMYFCASNLWVSRGSTDTQYFGPGTRLTVL.

This chain joins TRBV19 and TRBJ1-2; D may be TRBD1 (6 bases). This CDR3 comprises 14 residues. Trimming pared 5 bases from V and 3 bases from J, leaving 13 bases between. Germline lookup yields CDR1 LNHDA and CDR2 SQIVND (reference sequence). CDR3 loop: CASSPGEWHYGYTF. DNA for the CDR3: TGTGCCAGTAGTCCAGGGGAGTGGCACTATGGCTACACCTTC.

The chain carries TRBV18 and TRBJ2-7, with D possibly TRBD2 on 6 matching bases. Germline assignment: CDR1 KGHSH and CDR2 LQKENI. Trimming took 0 bases from V and 5 from J, leaving 23 bases between them. The CDR3 loop spans 18 amino acids. Here the CDR3 DNA reads TGTGCCAGCTCACCACCGGGCGGGGTCCGGGCGTGGGTCCACGAGCAGTACTTC. This codes for CASSPPGGVRAWVHEQYF.

This chain's CDR3 is CASSFFAGGTGELFF. Here the CDR3 DNA reads TGTGCCAGCAGCTTCTTTGCAGGGGGAACCGGGGAGCTGTTTTTT. V is TRBV5-5 and J is TRBJ2-2; TRBD1 matches at 7 bases. Germline CDR1 SGHKS, CDR2 YYEKEE (reference sequence). Trimming at V came to 2 bases and at J to 5 bases, leaving 6 bases not matched to a gene. The CDR3 has 15 amino acids. Combining the CDR3 with reference TRBV5-5 and TRBJ2-2 gives the whole variable domain DAGVTQSPTHLIKTRGQQVTLRCSPISGHKSVSWYQQVLGQGPQFIFQYYEKEERGRGNFPDRFSARQFPNYSSELNVNALLLGDSALYLCASSFFAGGTGELFFGEGSRLTVL.

This chain links TRBV29-1 with TRBJ1-1; possible D gene TRBD1, 5 bases. V lost 4 bases, J lost 7 bases, and 10 bases lay in between. Germline-derived CDR1 and CDR2 are SQVTM and ANQGSEA. CDR3 length: 11 residues. The CDR3 reads CSVVRDGEAFF. The CDR3 DNA reads TGCAGCGTTGTCCGGGACGGTGAAGCTTTCTTT.

The J gene is TRBJ2-1, the V gene TRBV5-1, with 9 bases aligning to TRBD1. The ends lost 3 bases at V and 3 bases at J; junction bases unmatched: 4. The germline V gene has CDR1 SGHRS and CDR2 YFSETQ. The CDR3 consists of 15 residues. The CDR3 region is CASSSRTGVYNEQFF. CDR3 DNA sequence: TGCGCCAGCAGCTCTAGGACAGGGGTCTACAATGAGCAGTTCTTC.

The genes are TRBV5-1 and TRBJ1-1; D not resolved. This CDR3 spans 13 amino acids. Trimming left V 4 bases short and J 1 base short, with 8 bases between. Germline V gene sequence: CDR1 SGHRS, CDR2 YFSETQ. For the CDR3, the DNA is TGCGCCAGCAGCAGGACGTCGAACACTGAAGCTTTCTTT. Translating it yields CASSRTSNTEAFF.

V usage is TRBV7-9 and J usage is TRBJ1-6; D is unclear. Trimming removed 3 bases from V and 6 bases from J, with 12 bases in between. There are 15 residues in the CDR3. Germline V lookup: CDR1 SEHNR, CDR2 FQNEAQ (reference sequence). CDR3 DNA: TGTGCCAGCAGCTTTGCGTCCGGAGGTAATTCACCCCTCCACTTT. Protein product: CASSFASGGNSPLHF. The full variable domain, with the rest looked up from reference TRBV7-9 and TRBJ1-6, is DTGVSQNPRHKITKRGQNVTFRCDPISEHNRLYWYRQTLGQGPEFLTYFQNEAQLEKSRLLSDRFSAERPKGSFSTLEIQRTEQGDSAMYLCASSFASGGNSPLHFGNGTRLTVT.

This chain uses TRBV7-2 with TRBJ2-2; TRBD1 matches at 8 bases. CDR1 is SGHTA, CDR2 FQGNSA, per germline. Trimming cost V 4 bases and J 5 bases; bases outside gene matches: 6. This CDR3 contains 15 residues. This chain's CDR3 is CASSSRTGSTGELFF. DNA for the CDR3: TGTGCCAGCAGCTCACGGACAGGGTCGACCGGGGAGCTGTTTTTT.

This rearrangement joins TRBV6-1 to TRBJ2-7; D unresolved. CDR1 MNHNS and CDR2 SASEGT come from the germline V gene. Deletions cut 4 bases from V and 2 bases from J, with 6 bases between. The CDR3 is 12 amino acids. The CDR3 DNA reads TGTGCCAGCAGTGGAGAGACCTACGAGCAGTACTTC. Its protein is CASSGETYEQYF.

This chain links TRBV4-1 with TRBJ2-7; D assignment may be TRBD1 or TRBD2 (5 bases each). V gave up 0 bases and J gave up 5 bases, with 14 bases separating them. This CDR3 spans 15 amino acids. Germline assignment: CDR1 MGHRA and CDR2 YSYEKL. Here the CDR3 DNA reads TGCGCCAGCAGCCAAGATCAGACGGGGACGAACGAGCAGTACTTC. Its protein is CASSQDQTGTNEQYF.

The rearrangement joins TRBV7-9 to TRBJ2-3, with D maybe TRBD2 (7 bases). This CDR3 is 16 amino acids long. The V end lost 5 bases, the J end lost 1 base, and 16 bases lay between the germline ends. Germline lookup yields CDR1 SEHNR and CDR2 FQNEAQ (reference sequence). The CDR3 region has the DNA TGTGCCAGCAGCCCCCGGGGAGGGGGAGGCACAGATACGCAGTATTTT. Translated: CASSPRGGGGTDTQYF.

The chain recombines TRBV27 with TRBJ2-7, with TRBD1 matching 8 bases. Germline CDR1 and CDR2: MNHEY and SMNVEV (reference sequence). The junction had 11 bases not matched to a gene; V was cut back by 2 bases and J by 8 bases. The CDR3 sequence is 15 residues long. For the CDR3, the DNA is TGTGCCAGCAGTTTACTGACAGGGGAGACTCTCAAGCAGTACTTC. Translation: CASSLLTGETLKQYF.

This chain joins TRBV6-5 and TRBJ1-1; D is uncertain. Trimming took off 1 base at V and 11 bases at J, with 14 bases between the two ends. CDR1 is MNHEY, CDR2 SVGAGI, per germline. The CDR3 runs to 13 residues. The CDR3 reads CASSYLVRAEAFF. As DNA, the CDR3 is TGTGCCAGCAGTTACTTAGTTAGGGCCGAGGCTTTCTTT.